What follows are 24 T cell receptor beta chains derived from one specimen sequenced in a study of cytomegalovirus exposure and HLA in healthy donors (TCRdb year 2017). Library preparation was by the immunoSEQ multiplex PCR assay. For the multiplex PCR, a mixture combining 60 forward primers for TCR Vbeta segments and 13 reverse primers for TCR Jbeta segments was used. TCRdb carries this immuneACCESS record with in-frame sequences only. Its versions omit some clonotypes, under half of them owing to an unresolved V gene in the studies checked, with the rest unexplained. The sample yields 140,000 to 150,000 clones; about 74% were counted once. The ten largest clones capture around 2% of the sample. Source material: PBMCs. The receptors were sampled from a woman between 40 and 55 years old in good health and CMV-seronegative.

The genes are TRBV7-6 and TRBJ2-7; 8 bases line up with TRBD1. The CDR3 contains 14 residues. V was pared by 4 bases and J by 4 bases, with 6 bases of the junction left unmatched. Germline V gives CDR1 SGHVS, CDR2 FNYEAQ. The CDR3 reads CASSSRTGLYEQYF. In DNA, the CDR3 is TGTGCCAGCAGCTCCCGGACAGGGCTTTACGAGCAGTACTTC. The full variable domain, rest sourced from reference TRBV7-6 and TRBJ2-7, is GAGVSQSPRYKVTKRGQDVALRCDPISGHVSLYWYRQALGQGPEFLTYFNYEAQQDKSGLPNDRFSAERPEGSISTLTIQRTEQRDSAMYRCASSSRTGLYEQYFGPGTRLTVT.

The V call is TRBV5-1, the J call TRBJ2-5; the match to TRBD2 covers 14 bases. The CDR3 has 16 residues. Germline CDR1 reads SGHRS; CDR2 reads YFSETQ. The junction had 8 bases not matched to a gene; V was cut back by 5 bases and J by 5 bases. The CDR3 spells CASRRLAGGVEETQYF. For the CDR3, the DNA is TGCGCCAGCAGGAGACTAGCGGGAGGGGTGGAGGAGACCCAGTACTTC. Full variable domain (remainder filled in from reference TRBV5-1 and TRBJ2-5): KAGVTQTPRYLIKTRGQQVTLSCSPISGHRSVSWYQQTPGQGLQFLFEYFSETQRNKGNFPGRFSGRQFSNSRSEMNVSTLELGDSALYLCASRRLAGGVEETQYFGPGTRLLVL.

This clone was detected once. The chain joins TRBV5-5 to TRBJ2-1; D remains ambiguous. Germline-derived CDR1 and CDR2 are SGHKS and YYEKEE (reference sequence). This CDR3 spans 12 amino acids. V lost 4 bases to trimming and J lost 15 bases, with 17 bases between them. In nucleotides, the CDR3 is TGTGCCAGCAGCCTCCAGGTTGGTCTGGGGTTCTTC. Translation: CASSLQVGLGFF.

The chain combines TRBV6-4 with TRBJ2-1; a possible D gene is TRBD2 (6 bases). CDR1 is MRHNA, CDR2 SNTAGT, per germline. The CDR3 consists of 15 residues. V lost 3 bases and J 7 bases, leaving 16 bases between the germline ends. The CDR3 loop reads CASSEGEDAGNEQFF. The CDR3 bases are TGTGCCAGCAGTGAAGGGGAAGATGCGGGAAATGAGCAGTTCTTC.

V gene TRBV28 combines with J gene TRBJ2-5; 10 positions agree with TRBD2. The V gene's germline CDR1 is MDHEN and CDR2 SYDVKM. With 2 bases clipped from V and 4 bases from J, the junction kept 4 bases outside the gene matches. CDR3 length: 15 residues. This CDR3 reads CASSLTGTSAETQYF. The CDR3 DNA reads TGTGCCAGCAGTTTAACCGGGACTAGCGCAGAGACCCAGTACTTC.

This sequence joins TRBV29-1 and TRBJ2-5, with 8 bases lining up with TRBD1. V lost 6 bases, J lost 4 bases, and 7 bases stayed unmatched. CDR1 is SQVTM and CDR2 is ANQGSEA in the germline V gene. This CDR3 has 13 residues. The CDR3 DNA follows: TGCAGCGTAGATACAGGGGGTGGAGAGACCCAGTACTTC. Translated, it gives CSVDTGGGETQYF.

The CDR3 loop is CASSPLAERRAFF. DNA for the CDR3: TGTGCCAGCAGCCCTTTGGCGGAACGACGAGCTTTCTTT. The chain has TRBV27 and TRBJ1-1, with D unclear. CDR3 size: 13 residues. V lost 6 bases to trimming and J lost 10 bases, with 18 bases between them. Germline lookup yields CDR1 MNHEY and CDR2 SMNVEV (reference sequence).

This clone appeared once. This CDR3 reads CASSIRGDDNYGYTF. For the CDR3, the DNA is TGCGCCAGCAGCATCAGGGGCGACGATAACTATGGCTACACCTTC. The V gene is TRBV5-1, the J gene TRBJ1-2, with D maybe TRBD1 (6 bases). The germline gives CDR1 SGHRS, CDR2 YFSETQ. The CDR3 is 15 residues long. V lost 4 bases, J lost 1 base, and 14 bases lay in between. Full variable domain (outside the CDR3, taken from reference TRBV5-1 and TRBJ1-2): KAGVTQTPRYLIKTRGQQVTLSCSPISGHRSVSWYQQTPGQGLQFLFEYFSETQRNKGNFPGRFSGRQFSNSRSEMNVSTLELGDSALYLCASSIRGDDNYGYTFGSGTRLTVV.

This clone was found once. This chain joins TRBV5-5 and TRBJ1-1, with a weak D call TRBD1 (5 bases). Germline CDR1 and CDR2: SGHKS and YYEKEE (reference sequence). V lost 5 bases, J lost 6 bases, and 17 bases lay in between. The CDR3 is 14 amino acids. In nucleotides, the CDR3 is TGTGCCAGCAGTCCCATGACAGCGATACCTGAAGCTTTCTTT. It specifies CASSPMTAIPEAFF.

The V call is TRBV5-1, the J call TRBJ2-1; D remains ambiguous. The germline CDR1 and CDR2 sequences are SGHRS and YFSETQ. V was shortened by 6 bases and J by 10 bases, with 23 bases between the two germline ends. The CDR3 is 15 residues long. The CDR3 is CASKMGANTAGEQFF. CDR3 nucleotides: TGCGCCAGCAAAATGGGTGCGAATACTGCCGGGGAGCAGTTCTTC.

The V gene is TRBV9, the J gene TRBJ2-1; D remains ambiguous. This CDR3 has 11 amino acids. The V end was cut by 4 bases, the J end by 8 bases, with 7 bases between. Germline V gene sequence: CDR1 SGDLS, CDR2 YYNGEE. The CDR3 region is CASSLRDEQFF. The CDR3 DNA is TGTGCCAGCAGCCTCCGGGATGAGCAGTTCTTC.

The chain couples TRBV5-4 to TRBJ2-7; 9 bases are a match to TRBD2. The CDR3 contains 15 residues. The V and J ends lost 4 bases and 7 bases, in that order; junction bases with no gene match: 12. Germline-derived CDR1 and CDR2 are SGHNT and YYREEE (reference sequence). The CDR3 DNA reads TGTGCCAGCAGCCTTGGGGCTAGCGGGGCGGGGGAGCAGTACTTC. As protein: CASSLGASGAGEQYF. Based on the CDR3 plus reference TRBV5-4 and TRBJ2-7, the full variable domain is ETGVTQSPTHLIKTRGQQVTLRCSSQSGHNTVSWYQQALGQGPQFIFQYYREEENGRGNFPPRFSGLQFPNYSSELNVNALELDDSALYLCASSLGASGAGEQYFGPGTRLTVT.

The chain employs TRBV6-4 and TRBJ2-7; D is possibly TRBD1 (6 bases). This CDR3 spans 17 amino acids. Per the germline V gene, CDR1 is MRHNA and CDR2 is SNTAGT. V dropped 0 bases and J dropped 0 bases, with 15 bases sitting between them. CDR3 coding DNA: TGTGCCAGCAGTGACTCGGCCGGGACATTAAACTCCTACGAGCAGTACTTC. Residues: CASSDSAGTLNSYEQYF.

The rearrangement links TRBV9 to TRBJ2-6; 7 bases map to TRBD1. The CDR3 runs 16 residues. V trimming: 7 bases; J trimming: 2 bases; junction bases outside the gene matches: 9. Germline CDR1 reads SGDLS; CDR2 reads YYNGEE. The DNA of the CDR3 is TGTGCCAGCCACACCCCGGGGACAGCTGGGGCCAACGTCCTGACTTTC. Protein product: CASHTPGTAGANVLTF.

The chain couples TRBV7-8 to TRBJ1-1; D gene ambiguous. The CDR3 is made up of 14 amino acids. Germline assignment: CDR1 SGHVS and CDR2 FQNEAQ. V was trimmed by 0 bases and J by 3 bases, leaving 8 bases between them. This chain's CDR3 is CASSLAHSYTEAFF. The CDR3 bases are TGTGCCAGCAGCTTAGCGCACAGTTACACTGAAGCTTTCTTT.

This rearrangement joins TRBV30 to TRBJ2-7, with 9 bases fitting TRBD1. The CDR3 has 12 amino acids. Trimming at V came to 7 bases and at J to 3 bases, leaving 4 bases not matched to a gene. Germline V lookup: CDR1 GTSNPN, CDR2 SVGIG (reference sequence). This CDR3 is CAFTGQGYEQYF. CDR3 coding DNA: TGTGCCTTTACGGGACAGGGCTACGAGCAGTACTTC.

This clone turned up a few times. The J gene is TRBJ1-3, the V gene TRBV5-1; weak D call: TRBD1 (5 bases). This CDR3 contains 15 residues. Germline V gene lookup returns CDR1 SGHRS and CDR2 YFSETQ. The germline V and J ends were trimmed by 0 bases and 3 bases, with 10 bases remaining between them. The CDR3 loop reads CASSLDGTFGNTIYF. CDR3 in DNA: TGCGCCAGCAGCTTGGACGGGACTTTTGGAAACACCATATATTTT.

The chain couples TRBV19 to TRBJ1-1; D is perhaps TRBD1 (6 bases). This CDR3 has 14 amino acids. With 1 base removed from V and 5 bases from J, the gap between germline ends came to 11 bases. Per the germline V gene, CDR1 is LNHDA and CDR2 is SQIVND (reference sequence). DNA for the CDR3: TGTGCCAGTAGTATAGCAGGGGCCCCGACTGAAGCTTTCTTT. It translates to CASSIAGAPTEAFF. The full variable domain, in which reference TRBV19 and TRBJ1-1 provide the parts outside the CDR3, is DGGITQSPKYLFRKEGQNVTLSCEQNLNHDAMYWYRQDPGQGLRLIYYSQIVNDFQKGDIAEGYSVSREKKESFPLTVTSAQKNPTAFYLCASSIAGAPTEAFFGQGTRLTVV.

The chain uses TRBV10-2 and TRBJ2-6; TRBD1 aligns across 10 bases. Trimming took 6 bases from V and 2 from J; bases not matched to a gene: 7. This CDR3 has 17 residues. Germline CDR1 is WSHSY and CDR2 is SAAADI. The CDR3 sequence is CASSFGTGETGANVLTF. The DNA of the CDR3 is TGCGCCAGCAGCTTCGGGACAGGGGAGACTGGGGCCAACGTCCTGACTTTC.

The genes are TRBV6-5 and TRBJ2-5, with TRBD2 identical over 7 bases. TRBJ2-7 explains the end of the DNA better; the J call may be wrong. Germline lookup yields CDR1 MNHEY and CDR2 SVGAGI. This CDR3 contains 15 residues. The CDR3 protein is CASTAKRGVDGEQYF. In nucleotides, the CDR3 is TGTGCCAGCACCGCCAAACGGGGGGTTGATGGCGAGCAGTACTTC.

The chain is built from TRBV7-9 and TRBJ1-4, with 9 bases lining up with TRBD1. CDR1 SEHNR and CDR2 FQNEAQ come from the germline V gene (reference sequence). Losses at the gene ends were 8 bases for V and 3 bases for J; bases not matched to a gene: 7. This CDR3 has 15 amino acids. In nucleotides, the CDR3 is TGTGCCAGCGGTTACAGGGGGCTTGCTAATGAAAAACTGTTTTTT. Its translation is CASGYRGLANEKLFF.

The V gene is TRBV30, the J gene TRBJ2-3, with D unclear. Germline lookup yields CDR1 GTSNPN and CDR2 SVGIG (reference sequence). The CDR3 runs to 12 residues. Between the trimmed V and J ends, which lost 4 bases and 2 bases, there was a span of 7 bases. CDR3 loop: CAWTTNTDTQYF. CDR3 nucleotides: TGTGCCTGGACTACCAACACAGATACGCAGTATTTT.

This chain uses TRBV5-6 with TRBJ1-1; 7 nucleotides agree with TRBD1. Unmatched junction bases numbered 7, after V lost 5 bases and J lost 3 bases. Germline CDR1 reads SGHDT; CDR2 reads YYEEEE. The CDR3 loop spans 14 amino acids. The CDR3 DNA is TGTGCCAGCAGGGAACAGGGGACAGACACTGAAGCTTTCTTT. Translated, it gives CASREQGTDTEAFF.

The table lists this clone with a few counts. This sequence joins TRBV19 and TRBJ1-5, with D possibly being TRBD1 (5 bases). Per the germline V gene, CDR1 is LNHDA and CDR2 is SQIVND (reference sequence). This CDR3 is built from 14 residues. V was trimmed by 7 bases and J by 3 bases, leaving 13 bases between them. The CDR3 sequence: CASNYDSLNQPQHF. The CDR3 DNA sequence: TGTGCCAGTAATTATGACAGTCTCAATCAGCCCCAGCATTTT.